This is a list of T cell receptor beta chains from one sample in a study of T-cell memory formation after mild COVID-19. TCRdb independently ran MiXCR on the 5' RACE reads; one entry per CDR3 protein. In the table there are 310,000 or so distinct CDR3 sequences, roughly 15% of which are singletons. Material for sequencing was PBMCs or a T cell subset sorted from them (not recorded which). The source of these receptors is a man aged 18 to 35 who had mild COVID-19 (a few samples of this study predate the infection). Cell type and time point are not known. Both conserved end residues are part of each CDR3. A D gene is named only where the DNA matches it firmly. Size values are once, few and many counts, or a class for expanded clones, and some rows have none.

>TRBJ2-2|13|TRBV29-1|few|NA
CSATGTTDGELFF
TGCAGCGCTACCGGGACGACGGACGGGGAGCTGTTTTTT
>TRBJ2-3|15|TRBV5-5|NA|NA
CASSLSVGTTDTQYF
TGTGCCAGCAGCTTGAGCGTAGGAACCACAGATACGCAGTATTTT
>TRBJ1-2|12|TRBV20-1|few|NA
CSARLWPGGYTF
TGCAGTGCTAGGCTCTGGCCTGGTGGCTACACCTTC
>TRBJ1-5|16|TRBV27|many|NA
CASSLFSQGGHQPQHF
TGTGCCAGCAGTTTATTTAGCCAGGGTGGGCATCAGCCCCAGCATTTT
>TRBJ2-3|13|TRBV12-3/TRBV12-4|many|NA
CASSLRGADTQYF
TGTGCCAGCAGTCTTCGGGGAGCAGATACGCAGTATTTT
>TRBJ2-2|15|TRBV9|few|NA
CASGAGHLNTGELFF
TGTGCCAGCGGGGCGGGACACCTGAACACCGGGGAGCTGTTTTTT
>TRBJ1-2|14|TRBV19|once|NA
CASSIGRGFNGYTF
TGTGCCAGTAGTATCGGCAGGGGATTCAATGGCTACACCTTC
>TRBJ2-3|14|TRBV7-9|NA|NA
CASSRGREGDTQYF
TGTGCCAGCAGTAGGGGACGAGAGGGAGATACGCAGTATTTT
>TRBJ1-5|15|TRBV7-9|NA|NA
CASSLASGFNQPQHF
TGTGCCAGCAGCTTAGCTTCAGGGTTTAATCAGCCCCAGCATTTT
>TRBJ1-1|15|TRBV11-2|NA|NA
CASSLYPVSETEAFF
TGTGCCAGCAGCTTATACCCGGTATCAGAGACTGAAGCTTTCTTT
>TRBJ1-2|14|TRBV12-3/TRBV12-4|NA|NA
CASSIRGVNYGYTF
TGTGCCAGCAGTATCAGGGGCGTGAACTATGGCTACACCTTC
>TRBJ1-2|15|TRBV12-3/TRBV12-4|few|TRBD1
CASSLETGDPRGYTF
TGTGCCAGCAGTTTAGAGACAGGGGACCCCCGTGGCTACACCTTC
>TRBJ2-3|16|TRBV7-6|many|TRBD2
CASSQYSLGGTDTQYF
TGTGCCAGCAGCCAATATTCCCTGGGGGGGACAGATACGCAGTATTTT
>TRBJ2-6|13|TRBV10-3|NA|NA
CATHFSGANVLTF
TGTGCCACCCACTTCTCTGGGGCCAACGTCCTGACTTTC
>TRBJ2-3|17|TRBV3-1|NA|NA
CASSQAEAGWGTDTQYF
TGTGCCAGCAGCCAAGCCGAGGCGGGATGGGGCACAGATACGCAGTATTTT
>TRBJ1-4|13|TRBV12-3/TRBV12-4|NA|NA
CASPPRGNEKLFF
TGTGCCAGCCCCCCGCGGGGTAATGAAAAACTGTTTTTT
>TRBJ2-1|14|TRBV5-1|NA|NA
CASRETTAYNEQFF
TGCGCCAGCAGAGAGACAACGGCGTACAATGAGCAGTTCTTC
>TRBJ2-5|13|TRBV30|many|NA
CAWSIQGVVTQYF
TGTGCCTGGAGTATCCAAGGGGTTGTGACCCAGTACTTC
>TRBJ1-2|14|TRBV5-1|NA|NA
CASSLELGDYGYTF
TGCGCCAGCAGCTTGGAGTTAGGAGACTATGGCTACACCTTC
>TRBJ2-5|13|TRBV5-1|NA|NA
CASSLGVYETQYF
TGCGCCAGCAGCTTGGGGGTTTATGAGACCCAGTACTTC
>TRBJ1-4|14|TRBV4-1|few|NA
CASSQQGTNEKLFF
TGCGCCAGCAGCCAACAGGGGACGAATGAAAAACTGTTTTTT
>TRBJ2-7|15|TRBV5-1|few|NA
CASSATGTGNYEQYF
TGCGCCAGCAGCGCCACCGGGACTGGAAACTACGAGCAGTACTTC
>TRBJ1-5|15|TRBV12-3/TRBV12-4|few|TRBD1
CASNPTGMGNQPQHF
TGTGCCAGCAACCCGACAGGGATGGGCAATCAGCCCCAGCATTTT
>TRBJ1-6|12|TRBV12-3/TRBV12-4|NA|NA
CASRPPGTPLHF
TGTGCCAGCAGGCCCCCTGGGACACCCCTCCACTTT
>TRBJ1-5|17|TRBV18|NA|NA
CASSPRRVEGTNQPQHF
TGTGCCAGCTCACCGCGGAGGGTTGAAGGAACAAACCAGCCCCAGCATTTT
>TRBJ1-5|16|TRBV7-2|few|TRBD1
CASSLAAGGNNQPQHF
TGTGCCAGCAGCTTAGCGGCAGGGGGCAACAATCAGCCCCAGCATTTT
>TRBJ1-4|14|TRBV7-9|NA|TRBD1
CASSLGTGREKLFF
TGTGCCAGCAGCTTGGGGACAGGGAGGGAAAAACTGTTTTTT
>TRBJ1-2|18|TRBV6-5|NA|TRBD1
CASSYSPGQGVWNYGYTF
TGTGCCAGCAGTTACTCACCGGGACAGGGGGTATGGAACTATGGCTACACCTTC
>TRBJ2-1|16|TRBV11-2|few|NA
CASSLNPRLLGPFQFF
TGTGCCAGCAGCTTAAATCCCCGGCTACTAGGTCCCTTCCAGTTCTTC
>TRBJ2-3|18|TRBV5-6|few|NA
CASSFYLVNTRPRYTQYF
TGTGCCAGCAGCTTTTACTTAGTGAACACGCGACCCAGGTATACGCAGTATTTT
>TRBJ2-1|18|TRBV15|few|TRBD1
CATSRGGTVVSSYNEQFF
TGTGCCACCAGCAGAGGAGGGACAGTGGTGAGCTCCTACAATGAGCAGTTCTTC
>TRBJ1-5|16|TRBV12-3/TRBV12-4|few|NA
CASSFRRGFSNQPQHF
TGTGCCAGCAGTTTTAGGCGGGGGTTTAGCAATCAGCCCCAGCATTTT
>TRBJ2-3|17|TRBV7-9|few|TRBD2
CASSLRLAGGPADTQYF
TGTGCCAGCAGCCTCCGACTAGCGGGGGGGCCTGCAGATACGCAGTATTTT
>TRBJ2-2|15|TRBV7-9|NA|TRBD1
CASSLWQGAEGELFF
TGTGCCAGCAGCTTGTGGCAGGGGGCTGAAGGGGAGCTGTTTTTT
>TRBJ2-2|18|TRBV11-2|NA|TRBD1
CASSVRQGNKVDTGELFF
TGTGCCAGCAGCGTAAGACAGGGGAATAAAGTGGACACCGGGGAGCTGTTTTTT
>TRBJ1-5|13|TRBV19|NA|NA
CASSGKGSQPQHF
TGTGCCAGTAGTGGGAAGGGTAGTCAGCCCCAGCATTTT
>TRBJ2-3|17|TRBV4-1|few|TRBD2
CASSPRPGLAVTDTQYF
TGCGCCAGCAGCCCTCGCCCGGGACTAGCAGTGACAGATACGCAGTATTTT
>TRBJ2-7|16|TRBV11-2|NA|TRBD2
CASSSRRASGSNEQYF
TGTGCCAGCAGCTCCCGTAGGGCTAGCGGGAGCAACGAGCAGTACTTC
>TRBJ2-4|16|TRBV5-1|few|TRBD2
CASSPNPGTTDTIQYF
TGCGCCAGCAGTCCAAACCCCGGGACTACGGACACAATTCAGTACTTC
>TRBJ1-3|17|TRBV7-2|NA|NA
CASSLVVGGGQGNTIYF
TGTGCCAGCAGCTTAGTCGTCGGAGGGGGGCAAGGAAACACCATATATTTT
>TRBJ2-2|15|TRBV7-3|NA|NA
CASSFWGPQGGELFF
TGTGCCAGCAGCTTTTGGGGGCCCCAAGGCGGGGAGCTGTTTTTT
>TRBJ2-5|13|TRBV20-1|NA|NA
CSARVRGVETQYF
TGCAGTGCTAGAGTCAGGGGGGTGGAGACCCAGTACTTC
>TRBJ2-2|15|TRBV7-6|NA|TRBD1
CASSPGQGVLGELFF
TGTGCCAGCAGCCCGGGACAGGGGGTTCTCGGGGAGCTGTTTTTT
>TRBJ2-6|15|TRBV11-2|many|NA
CASSSGITGANVLTF
TGTGCCAGCAGCTCGGGGATTACCGGGGCCAACGTCCTGACTTTC
>TRBJ2-7|14|TRBV5-1|once|TRBD1
CASTWGQGTYEQYF
TGCGCCAGCACTTGGGGACAGGGAACCTACGAGCAGTACTTC
>TRBJ1-2|15|TRBV6-5|NA|TRBD1
CASSSMGQRGYGYTF
TGTGCCAGCAGTTCGATGGGACAGCGAGGCTATGGCTACACCTTC
>TRBJ2-2|17|TRBV4-3|few|NA
CASSQDFVGWNTGELFF
TGCGCCAGCAGCCAAGATTTCGTCGGCTGGAACACCGGGGAGCTGTTTTTT
>TRBJ2-3|16|TRBV4-3|few|NA
CASSPAHVAGTDTQYF
TGCGCCAGCAGCCCAGCACATGTGGCCGGCACAGATACGCAGTATTTT
>TRBJ2-3|13|TRBV5-1|few|NA
CASSSGDTDTQYF
TGCGCCAGCAGCTCCGGGGACACAGATACGCAGTATTTT
>TRBJ1-4|13|TRBV19|few|TRBD1
CASSMLGDRALFF
TGTGCCAGTAGTATGCTTGGGGACAGGGCCCTGTTTTTT